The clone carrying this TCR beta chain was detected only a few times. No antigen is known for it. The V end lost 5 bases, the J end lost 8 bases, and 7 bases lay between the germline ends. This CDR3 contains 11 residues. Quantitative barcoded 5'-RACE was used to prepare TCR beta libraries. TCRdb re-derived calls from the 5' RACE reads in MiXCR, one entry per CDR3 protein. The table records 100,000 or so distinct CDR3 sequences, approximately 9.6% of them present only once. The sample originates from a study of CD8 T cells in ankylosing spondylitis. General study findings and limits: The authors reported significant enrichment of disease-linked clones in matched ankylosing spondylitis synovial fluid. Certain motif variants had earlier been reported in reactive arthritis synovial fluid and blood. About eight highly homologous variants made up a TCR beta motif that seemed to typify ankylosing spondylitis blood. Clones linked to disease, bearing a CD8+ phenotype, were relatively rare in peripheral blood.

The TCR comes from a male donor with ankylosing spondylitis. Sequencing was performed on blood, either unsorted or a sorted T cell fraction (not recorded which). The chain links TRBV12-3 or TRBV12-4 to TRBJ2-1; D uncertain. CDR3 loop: CASSGEYEQFF. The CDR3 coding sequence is TGTGCCAGCAGTGGAGAGTATGAGCAGTTCTTC.